The T cell receptor (beta chain) described here comes from a study of cytomegalovirus exposure and HLA in healthy donors. Study-level points and caveats: TCR beta chains numbering roughly 150 were designated cytomegalovirus-associated.

Germline V gene lookup returns CDR1 MDHEN and CDR2 SYDVKM. The CDR3 contains 12 residues. Trimming at V came to 6 bases and at J to 4 bases, leaving 2 bases not matched to a gene. About this clone itself: Antigen: not known.

Primers: 60 Vbeta forward and 13 Jbeta reverse. Per the authors' pipeline: A follow-up analysis tallied tens of millions of unique TCR beta chains, approximately 11 million shared. Sequencing used immunoSEQ multiplex PCR; TCRdb keeps in-frame clones, though not all of them. The V and J calls and clone size were taken over from that table, and D and trimming were inferred from the DNA. The table includes approximately 130,000 clones, about two thirds detected once. What was sequenced was PBMCs. The TCR was taken from a man aged 45-65 years in good health and CMV-seropositive. The rearrangement joins TRBV28 to TRBJ2-5; TRBD1 matches 7 bases. In DNA, the CDR3 is TGTGCCAGCAGACCAGGGGGAGAGACCCAGTACTTC. This translates into CASRPGGETQYF.